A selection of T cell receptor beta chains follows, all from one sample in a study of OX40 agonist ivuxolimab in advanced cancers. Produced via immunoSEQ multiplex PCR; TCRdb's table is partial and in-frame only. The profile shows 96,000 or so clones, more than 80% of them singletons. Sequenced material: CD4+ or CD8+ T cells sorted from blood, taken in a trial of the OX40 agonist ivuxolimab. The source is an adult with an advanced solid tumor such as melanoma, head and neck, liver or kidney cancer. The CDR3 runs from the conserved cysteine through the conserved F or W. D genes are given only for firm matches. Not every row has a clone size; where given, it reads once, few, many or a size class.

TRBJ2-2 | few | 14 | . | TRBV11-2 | TGTGCCAGCAGCCGGGACTGGGGGACCGGGGAGCTGTTTTTT | CASSRDWGTGELFF
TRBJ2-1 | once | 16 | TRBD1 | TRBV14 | TGTGCCAGCAGCCATGGCCGGGACAGGGGAGGTAATGAGCAGTTCTTC | CASSHGRDRGGNEQFF
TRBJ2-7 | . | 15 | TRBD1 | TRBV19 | TGTGCCAGTAGTAATGGGGGACAGGGGATGCGGGAGCAGTACTTC | CASSNGGQGMREQYF
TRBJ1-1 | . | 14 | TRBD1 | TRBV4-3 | TGCGCCAGCAGCCGGAAAGGGGGCGAGACTGAAGCTTTCTTT | CASSRKGGETEAFF
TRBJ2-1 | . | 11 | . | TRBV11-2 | TGTGCCAGCAGCGCCGGTTATGAGCAGTTCTTC | CASSAGYEQFF
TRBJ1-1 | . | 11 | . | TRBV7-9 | TGTGCCAGCAGCCGAGACACTGAAGCTTTCTTT | CASSRDTEAFF
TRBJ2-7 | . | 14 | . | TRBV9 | TGTGCCAGCAGCGTGGGCGGGGACCTCTACGAGCAGTACTTC | CASSVGGDLYEQYF
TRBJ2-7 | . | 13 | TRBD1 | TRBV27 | TGTGCCAGCAGTTTATATGCAGGGGGCGAGCAGTACTTC | CASSLYAGGEQYF
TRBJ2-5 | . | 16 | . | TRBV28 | TGTGCCAGCAGTTTAGTGGGTGGAGGATCGAAAGAGACCCAGTACTTC | CASSLVGGGSKETQYF
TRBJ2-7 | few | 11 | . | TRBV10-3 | TGTGCCATCAGTAGGGACCACGAGCAGTACTTC | CAISRDHEQYF
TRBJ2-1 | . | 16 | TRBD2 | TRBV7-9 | TGTGCCAGCAGCGGGGGGGACTTTCGCCTCCCCAATGAGCAGTTCTTC | CASSGGDFRLPNEQFF
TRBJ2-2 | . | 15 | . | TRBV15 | TGTGCCACCAGCCCAAAAATCGCGAACACCGGGGAGCTGTTTTTT | CATSPKIANTGELFF
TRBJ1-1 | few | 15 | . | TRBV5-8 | TGCGCCAGCAGCCAGTACGCCGCTACTTACACTGAAGCTTTCTTT | CASSQYAATYTEAFF
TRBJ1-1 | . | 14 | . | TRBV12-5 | TGTGCTAGTGGTAGAACTGCAGGGACCACTGAAGCTTTCTTT | CASGRTAGTTEAFF
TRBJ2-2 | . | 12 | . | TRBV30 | TGTGCCTGGAGTCTCTTGGCCGGGGAGCTGTTTTTT | CAWSLLAGELFF
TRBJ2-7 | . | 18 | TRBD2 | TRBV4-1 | TGCGCCAGCAGCCAGATTCCTTTACTAGCGGGTCCCACCTACGAGCAGTACTTC | CASSQIPLLAGPTYEQYF
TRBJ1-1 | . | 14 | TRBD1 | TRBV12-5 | TGTGCTAGTGCCCCCGGGACAGGGGGCATAGAAGCTTTCTTT | CASAPGTGGIEAFF
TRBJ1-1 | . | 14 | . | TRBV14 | TGTGCCAGCAGACAAACGGGGCCCCGGGGCGAAGCTTTCTTT | CASRQTGPRGEAFF
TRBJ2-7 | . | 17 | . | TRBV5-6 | TGTGCCAGCAGCTTGGGAGAGACTCGCCATGCATCGTACGAGCAGTACTTC | CASSLGETRHASYEQYF